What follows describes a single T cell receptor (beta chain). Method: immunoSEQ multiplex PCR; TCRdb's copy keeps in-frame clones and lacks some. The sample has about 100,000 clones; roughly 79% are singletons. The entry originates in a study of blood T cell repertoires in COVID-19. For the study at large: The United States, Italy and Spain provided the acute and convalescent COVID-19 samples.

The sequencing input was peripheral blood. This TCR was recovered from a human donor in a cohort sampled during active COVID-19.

DNA for the CDR3: TGTGCCAGCAGTTTATCAGTCTCTGGAAACACCATATATTTT. Its translation: CASSLSVSGNTIYF. The chain joins TRBV28 to TRBJ1-3; unclear D gene. V was pared by 1 base and J by 0 bases, with 4 bases between. CDR3 size: 14 residues. Germline V CDR1 and CDR2: MDHEN, SYDVKM.